Detailed here is one T cell receptor (beta chain). CDR1 is SGHDT, CDR2 YYEEEE, per germline. Trimming cost V 3 bases and J 1 base, with 25 bases left between them. The CDR3 consists of 19 residues. This specimen belongs to a study of T-cell memory formation after mild COVID-19. The wider study: TCR clustering was largely donor specific.

Amplification by 5'RACE using constant-segment primers produced TCR alpha and TCR beta cDNA libraries that carried sample barcodes and UMIs. TCRdb processed the 5' RACE reads anew with MiXCR; each CDR3 protein has one entry. The table has around 440,000 distinct CDR3 sequences, 15% to 20% seen once. The chain joins TRBV5-6 to TRBJ1-1; D is uncertain. The clonotype comes from an adult woman who had mild COVID-19 (a few samples of this study predate the infection). Cell type and time point are not known. The sample comprised PBMCs or a T cell subset sorted from them (not recorded which). The CDR3 nucleotides are TGTGCCAGCAGCTCGCTCGGTCCCGAATCTTATAAATGGAACACTGAAGCTTTCTTT. Residues: CASSSLGPESYKWNTEAFF.